This TCR beta chain was captured by sequencing in a study of T cell responses to AZD1222 COVID-19 vaccine. Regarding this clone: Its antigen is unidentified.

Second-dose schedules of about 4 or about 12 weeks were combined. Study-level points and caveats: Unmutated variant regions are reportedly the target of nearly half of TCRs that are spike-specific.

Germline CDR1 reads KGHSH; CDR2 reads LQKENI. The V gene end was trimmed by 0 bases and the J gene end by 3 bases; junction bases not matched to a gene: 3. This CDR3 contains 17 residues. Repertoires were generated with immunoSEQ multiplex PCR, while TCRdb's copy carries only in-frame clones and drops some. The table has around 99,000 clones, 92% seen once. The source of this sequence is an adult who received the AZD1222 COVID-19 vaccine. This specimen consisted of peripheral blood, obtained 28 days after the second AZD1222 dose. The chain links TRBV18 to TRBJ2-2, with TRBD2 matching 11 bases. The CDR3 region has the DNA TGTGCCAGCTCACCACCGCGGACTAGCGGGTACACCGGGGAGCTGTTTTTT. This encodes CASSPPRTSGYTGELFF.